This T cell receptor beta chain came from a study of shared clonotypes between healthy human individuals. Overall study context: Each donor had three CD4 naive, three CD4 memory, two CD8 naive and one CD8 memory plate. Whole-study findings and limits: An expected dependence of interdonor clonotype sharing on sequencing depth was noted. A limitation of the genetic and exposure-history diversity represented arose from few donors.

The method was immunoSEQ multiplex PCR; TCRdb's version includes in-frame clones alone and lacks a portion of them. The table shows millions of clones, with approximately 94% occurring only once. Worth noting for this clone: Its antigen remains unidentified.

The receptor was derived from a young man in good health. The sample consisted of naive CD4+ T cells sorted from blood. The subset: CD45RA+ positively selected.

In nucleotides, the CDR3 is TGTGCCAGCAGCGGGAGGGCTAGCGGGGATATCTCCTACGAGCAGTACTTC. It is translated as CASSGRASGDISYEQYF. This chain joins TRBV27 and TRBJ2-7; 9 bases match TRBD2. Germline V gene sequence: CDR1 MNHEY, CDR2 SMNVEV (reference sequence). Unmatched junction bases numbered 12, after V lost 6 bases and J lost 0 bases. The CDR3 runs 17 residues.